This record looks at one T cell receptor beta chain sequence and its context. The protocol was immunoSEQ multiplex PCR, while the TCRdb copy is restricted to in-frame clones and leaves out a portion. The sample consists of around 200,000 clones, around 80% of them appearing once. This entry comes from a study of blood T cell repertoires in COVID-19. As for the study in general: The United States, Italy and Spain supplied acute and convalescent COVID-19 samples.

Trimming stripped 3 bases from V and 5 bases from J, with 16 bases between. This CDR3 is built from 15 residues. Germline lookup yields CDR1 ENHRY and CDR2 SYGVKD. The clonotype comes from a woman aged 45-65 years with acute or convalescent COVID-19. The chain has TRBV10-3 and TRBJ2-5; D is possibly TRBD1 (5 bases). The sequenced sample was peripheral blood. The CDR3, as DNA: TGTGCCATCAGTGAAGGGCAGGGCTCCGGGGAGACCCAGTACTTC. Amino acid sequence: CAISEGQGSGETQYF.